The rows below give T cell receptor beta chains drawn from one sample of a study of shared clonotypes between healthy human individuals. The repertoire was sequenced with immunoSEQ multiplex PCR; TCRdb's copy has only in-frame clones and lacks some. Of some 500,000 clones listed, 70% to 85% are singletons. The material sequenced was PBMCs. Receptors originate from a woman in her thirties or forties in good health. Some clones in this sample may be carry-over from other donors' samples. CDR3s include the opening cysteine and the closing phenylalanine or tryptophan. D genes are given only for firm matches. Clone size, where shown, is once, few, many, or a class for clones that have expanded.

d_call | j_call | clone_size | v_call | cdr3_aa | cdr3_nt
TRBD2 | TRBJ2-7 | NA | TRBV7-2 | CASSMGLASYEQYF | TGTGCCAGCAGCATGGGACTAGCGTCGTACGAGCAGTACTTC
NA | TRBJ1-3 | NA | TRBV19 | CASRRVSGNTIYF | TGTGCCAGTAGGCGAGTCTCTGGAAACACCATATATTTT
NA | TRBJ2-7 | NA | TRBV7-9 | CASSPSNRVLHF | TGTGCCAGCAGCCCGAGTAACAGGGTTTTGCACTTC
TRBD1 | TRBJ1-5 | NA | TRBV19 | CASAPRTGGSNSNQPQHF | TGTGCCAGCGCCCCGAGGACAGGGGGCAGCAATAGCAATCAGCCCCAGCATTTT
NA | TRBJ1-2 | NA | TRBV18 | CASSVDKVANYGYTF | TGTGCCAGCTCAGTAGACAAGGTTGCTAACTATGGCTACACCTTC
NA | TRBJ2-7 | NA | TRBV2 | CASSESSYEQYF | TGTGCCAGCAGTGAGTCTAGCTACGAGCAGTACTTC
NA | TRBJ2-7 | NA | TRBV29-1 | CSVLVLEQYF | TGCAGCGTTCTGGTTCTCGAGCAGTACTTC
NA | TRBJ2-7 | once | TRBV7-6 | CASSSLARNSYEQYF | TGTGCCAGCAGCTCGCTTGCTCGGAATTCCTACGAGCAGTACTTC
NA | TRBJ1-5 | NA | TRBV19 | CASTPHGGENQPQHF | TGTGCCAGTACCCCTCACGGGGGGGAGAATCAGCCCCAGCATTTT
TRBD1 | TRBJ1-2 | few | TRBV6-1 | CASSDPTGAYGYTF | TGTGCCAGCAGTGACCCAACAGGGGCCTATGGCTACACCTTC
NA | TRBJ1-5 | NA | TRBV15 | CATSVRSSNQPQHF | TGTGCCACCAGCGTCAGGAGCAGCAATCAGCCCCAGCATTTT
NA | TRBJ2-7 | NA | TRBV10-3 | CAISESSPTLYEQYF | TGTGCCATCAGTGAGTCTTCCCCAACCCTCTACGAGCAGTACTTC
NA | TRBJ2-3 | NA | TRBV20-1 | CSAESSDTQYF | TGCAGTGCTGAGAGCTCGGATACGCAGTATTTT
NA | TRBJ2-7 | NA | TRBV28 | CASSHGQPYEQYF | TGTGCCAGCAGTCATGGACAGCCCTACGAGCAGTACTTC
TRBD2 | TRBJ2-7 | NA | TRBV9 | CASSVKASGSFSYEQYF | TGTGCCAGCAGCGTAAAGGCTAGCGGGAGCTTTTCCTACGAGCAGTACTTC
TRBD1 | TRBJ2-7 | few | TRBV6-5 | CASRFGQGTYEQYF | TGTGCCAGCAGATTCGGACAGGGGACCTACGAGCAGTACTTC
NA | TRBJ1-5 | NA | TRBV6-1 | CASSEGGVGNQPQHF | TGTGCCAGCAGTGAGGGGGGGGTGGGCAATCAGCCCCAGCATTTT
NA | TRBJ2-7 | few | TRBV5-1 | CASSLYPDTTYEQYF | TGCGCCAGCAGCTTGTATCCCGACACGACCTACGAGCAGTACTTC
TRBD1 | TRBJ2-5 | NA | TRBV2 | CASAPGGETQYF | TGTGCCAGCGCTCCAGGGGGAGAGACCCAGTACTTC
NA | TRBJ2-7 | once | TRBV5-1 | CASRPQVTGGYEQYF | TGCGCCAGCAGGCCGCAAGTTACGGGTGGCTACGAGCAGTACTTC
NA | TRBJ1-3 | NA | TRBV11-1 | CASSSSRDSGNTIYF | TGTGCCAGCAGCTCCTCCCGGGACTCTGGAAACACCATATATTTT
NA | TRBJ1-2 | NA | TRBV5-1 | CASRGDITYGYTF | TGCGCCAGCAGAGGGGACATAACTTATGGCTACACCTTC
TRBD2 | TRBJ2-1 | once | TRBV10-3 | CAIRPGTSRGEQFF | TGTGCCATCAGGCCTGGGACTAGCAGAGGTGAGCAGTTCTTC
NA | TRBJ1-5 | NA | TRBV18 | CASSLTGLSNQPQHF | TGTGCCAGCTCGTTGACCGGCCTTAGCAATCAGCCCCAGCATTTT
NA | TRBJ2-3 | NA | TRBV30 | CAAWGWVSDTQYF | TGTGCAGCGTGGGGGTGGGTCTCAGATACGCAGTATTTT
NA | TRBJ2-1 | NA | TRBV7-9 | CASSYPPHEQFF | TGTGCCAGCAGCTACCCCCCACATGAGCAGTTCTTC
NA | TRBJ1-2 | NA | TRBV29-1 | CSGGDYYGYTF | TGCAGCGGTGGGGACTACTATGGCTACACCTTC
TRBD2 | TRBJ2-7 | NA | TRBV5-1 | CASSFSSGSYEQYF | TGCGCCAGCAGCTTCTCTAGCGGGAGTTACGAGCAGTACTTC
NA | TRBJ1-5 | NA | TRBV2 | CASSGQPTQPQHF | TGTGCCAGCAGCGGGCAACCGACTCAGCCCCAGCATTTT
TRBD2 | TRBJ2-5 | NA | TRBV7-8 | CASSFTSAGETQYF | TGTGCCAGCAGCTTCACTAGCGCTGGTGAGACCCAGTACTTC
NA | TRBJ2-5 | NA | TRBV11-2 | CASRLLAQETQYF | TGTGCCAGCAGGTTGCTAGCACAAGAGACCCAGTACTTC
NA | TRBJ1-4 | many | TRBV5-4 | CASSLFGANEKLFF | TGTGCCAGCAGCTTGTTCGGAGCTAATGAAAAACTGTTTTTT
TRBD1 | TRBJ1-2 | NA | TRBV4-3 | CASSQVGQIYGYTF | TGCGCCAGCAGCCAAGTGGGACAGATCTATGGCTACACCTTC
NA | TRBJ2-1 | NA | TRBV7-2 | CASSLGKSEVYNEQFF | TGTGCCAGCAGCTTAGGAAAGTCGGAGGTGTACAATGAGCAGTTCTTC
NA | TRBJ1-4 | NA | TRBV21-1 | CASSKGEGVGSEKLFF | TGTGCCAGCAGCAAAGGGGAAGGGGTAGGTAGTGAAAAACTGTTTTTT
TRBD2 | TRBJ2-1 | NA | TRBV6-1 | CASEREGSYSNEQFF | TGTGCCAGCGAGCGGGAGGGCTCTTATAGCAATGAGCAGTTCTTC
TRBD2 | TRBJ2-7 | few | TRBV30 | CAWSVTSLEQYF | TGTGCCTGGAGTGTGACTAGCCTCGAGCAGTACTTC
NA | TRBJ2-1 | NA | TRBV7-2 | CASSPAWGRPNNEQFF | TGTGCCAGCAGCCCAGCTTGGGGGAGGCCTAACAATGAGCAGTTCTTC
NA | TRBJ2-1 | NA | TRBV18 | CASSPGNYNEQFF | TGTGCCAGCTCACCAGGAAACTACAATGAGCAGTTCTTC
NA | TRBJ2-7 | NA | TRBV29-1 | CSVERPSDAEQYF | TGCAGCGTTGAAAGGCCTTCCGATGCCGAGCAGTACTTC
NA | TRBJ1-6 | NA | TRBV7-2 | CASSGGPGSNSPLHF | TGTGCCAGCAGCGGCGGGCCAGGATCAAATTCACCCCTCCACTTT
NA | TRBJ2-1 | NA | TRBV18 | CASSPGLPPYNEQFF | TGTGCCAGCTCACCCGGACTCCCCCCCTACAATGAGCAGTTCTTC
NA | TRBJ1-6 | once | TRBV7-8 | CASSSGPGRPGINSPLHF | TGTGCCAGCAGCTCAGGTCCAGGGCGGCCGGGAATTAATTCACCCCTCCACTTT
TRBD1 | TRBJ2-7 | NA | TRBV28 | CATEGQGASYEQYF | TGTGCCACCGAAGGACAGGGGGCATCCTACGAGCAGTACTTC
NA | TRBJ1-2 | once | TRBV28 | CASCGGSPDYGYTF | TGTGCCAGTTGTGGGGGGAGCCCCGACTATGGCTACACCTTC